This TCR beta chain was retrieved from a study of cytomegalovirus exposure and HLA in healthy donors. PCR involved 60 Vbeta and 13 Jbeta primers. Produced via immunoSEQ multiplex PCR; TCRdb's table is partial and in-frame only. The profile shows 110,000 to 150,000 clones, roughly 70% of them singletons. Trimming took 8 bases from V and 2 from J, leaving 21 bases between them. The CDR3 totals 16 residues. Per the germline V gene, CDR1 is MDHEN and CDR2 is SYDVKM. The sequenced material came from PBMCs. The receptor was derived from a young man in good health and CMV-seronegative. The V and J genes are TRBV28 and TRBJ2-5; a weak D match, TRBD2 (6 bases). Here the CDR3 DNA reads TGTGCCAGCGGCGGTGGGTCGAGCGGGTCGCAAGAGACCCAGTACTTC. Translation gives CASGGGSSGSQETQYF.